These T cell receptor beta chains were read from a single sample in a study of blood T cells in healthy people across ages. MiXCR was run by TCRdb on the 5' RACE reads, yielding one entry per CDR3 protein. The data contain 650,000 to 800,000 distinct CDR3 sequences, over 40% of them singletons. Source material: blood. The receptors here all came from a woman of 80 years or more in good health. Each CDR3 is given with its conserved first and last residue. The order of the fields is V gene, D gene, J gene, CDR3 protein. D genes are given only for firm matches.

>TRBV12-3/TRBV12-4|TRBD1|TRBJ1-2
CASRPNGQGAIYTF
>TRBV27|NA|TRBJ2-7
CASSALRFSSYEQYF
>TRBV25-1|TRBD1|NA
CASSEEGARAYEQYF
>TRBV30|NA|TRBJ1-2
CAWSVGANYGYTF
>TRBV29-1|NA|TRBJ2-1
CSAKPSGRRSYNEQFF
>TRBV28|NA|TRBJ1-1
CASVTWAEAFF
>TRBV20-1|NA|TRBJ1-2
CSALVPGLYGYTF
>TRBV3-1|NA|TRBJ2-1
CASSRGGLRTNEQFF
>TRBV7-8|TRBD1|TRBJ1-1
CASSFRQGNTEAFF
>TRBV5-1|NA|TRBJ1-1
CASSFEKVTTEAFF
>TRBV20-1|NA|TRBJ2-1
CRTGRSYNEQFF
>TRBV7-2|NA|TRBJ2-1
CASSISGGSSYNEQFF
>TRBV4-2|TRBD1|TRBJ2-1
CASSLGTGDVNEQFF
>TRBV6-5|TRBD1|TRBJ1-1
CASSFDRGSTEAFF
>TRBV20-1|TRBD2|TRBJ2-1
CSASIRVAGVIYNEQFF
>TRBV5-1|NA|TRBJ2-5
CASSLVPSAEETQYF
>TRBV3-1|NA|TRBJ2-1
CASSQLLEQFF
>TRBV20-1|TRBD1|TRBJ1-6
CSARYLRGLGSPLHF
>TRBV20-1|NA|TRBJ1-5
CSGSQSNQPQHF
>TRBV2|TRBD2|TRBJ2-3
CASRVLAGGDTQYF
>TRBV7-2|TRBD2|TRBJ2-2
CASSLSLAGAYTGELFF
>TRBV14|NA|TRBJ2-3
CASSQDDRGSTDTQYF
>TRBV5-6|NA|TRBJ1-2
CASSFQRGYTF
>TRBV6-5|NA|TRBJ2-5
CASSFRRPGTQYF
>TRBV30|NA|TRBJ1-2
CAWSVAGGQYGYTF
>TRBV3-1|NA|TRBJ2-3
CASSQGVGPNTDTQYF
>TRBV7-2|NA|TRBJ2-3
CASSLEGGAPRTDTQYF
>TRBV27|TRBD1|TRBJ1-1
CASSLSTGGTEAFF
>TRBV10-3|NA|TRBJ1-2
CAISATEGLSGYTF
>TRBV27|NA|TRBJ2-5
CASSSPLGRRFQETQYF
>TRBV7-2|NA|TRBJ2-7
CASSLSPYEQYF
>TRBV6-5|TRBD2|NA
CASSSTSGYYNEQYF
>TRBV29-1|TRBD1|TRBJ1-5
CSVAQGTGSLQPQHF
>TRBV7-6|TRBD1|TRBJ1-4
CASSSAGTGAEKLFF
>TRBV29-1|NA|TRBJ2-1
CSVVLMTGNNEQFF
>TRBV6-5|NA|TRBJ2-3
CASSSGDTYTDTQYF
>TRBV20-1|NA|TRBJ1-5
CSARDSRASNQPQHF
>TRBV3-1|NA|TRBJ2-7
CASSQGFVSYYEQYF
>TRBV28|NA|TRBJ2-5
CASSVGDSGTQYF
>TRBV7-6|NA|NA
CASKKEAAKGTQYF